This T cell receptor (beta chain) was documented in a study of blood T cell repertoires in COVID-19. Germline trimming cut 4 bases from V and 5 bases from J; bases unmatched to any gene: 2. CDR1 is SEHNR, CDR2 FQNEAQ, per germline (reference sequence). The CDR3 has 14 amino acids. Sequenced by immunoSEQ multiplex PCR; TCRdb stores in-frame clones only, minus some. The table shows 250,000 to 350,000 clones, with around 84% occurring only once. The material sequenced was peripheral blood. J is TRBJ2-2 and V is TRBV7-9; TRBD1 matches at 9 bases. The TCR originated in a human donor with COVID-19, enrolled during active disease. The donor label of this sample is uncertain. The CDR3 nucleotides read TGTGCCAGCAGCTCCGGGACAGGGACCGGGGAGCTGTTTTTT. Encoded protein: CASSSGTGTGELFF.